These 17 T cell receptor beta chains share one sample of origin, sequenced in a study of tumor-infiltrating lymphocytes in primary liver carcinoma. The template, around 540 ng total RNA, yielded TCR beta cDNA made with a constant-region primer. ARM-PCR was slightly modified, and three nested multiplex PCR rounds with it gave rise to the TCR beta libraries. Forward primers for TRBV1-TRBV30 and a C-beta reverse primer served the first two PCR rounds, at around 11 cycles each. MiXCR, applied by TCRdb to the multiplex PCR reads, yields one record per CDR3 protein. This sample yields around 170,000 distinct CDR3 sequences, of which around 60% are seen a single time; about 72% belongs to the top ten. Germline DNA was extracted too, while blood RNA derived from unsorted whole blood. The specimen sequenced was peripheral blood. These receptor sequences come from a man aged 35-49 years with primary liver carcinoma and hepatitis B virus infection.

The rearrangement joins TRBV19 to TRBJ1-5; D remains ambiguous. In germline, CDR1 is LNHDA, CDR2 SQIVND (reference sequence). V lost 4 bases and J lost 6, with 13 bases in between. The CDR3 extends over 14 amino acids. DNA for the CDR3: TGTGCCAGTAGTACGGACGTTCGGGGTCAGCCCCAGCATTTT. It translates to CASSTDVRGQPQHF.

This rearrangement joins TRBV6-5 to TRBJ1-2; TRBD1 agrees at 8 bases. CDR1 and CDR2 from the germline V gene are MNHEY and SVGAGI. This CDR3 region has 18 residues. J gave up 4 bases and V 0 bases, and 13 bases lay outside the gene matches. The CDR3 sequence is CASSYSSRGPGGTYGYTF. The DNA for the CDR3 is TGTGCCAGCAGTTACTCATCCAGGGGGCCAGGTGGGACCTATGGCTACACCTTC.

This sequence joins TRBV6-1 and TRBJ1-5; D is undetermined. The CDR3 loop spans 11 amino acids. V was trimmed by 5 bases and J by 4 bases, leaving 3 bases between them. Per germline, CDR1 MNHNS and CDR2 SASEGT. The CDR3 spells CASSRNQPQHF. The CDR3 DNA follows: TGTGCCAGCAGTCGTAATCAGCCCCAGCATTTT.

This clonotype was detected a few times. The chain couples TRBV7-9 to TRBJ2-7, with D perhaps TRBD1 (5 bases). The CDR3 extends over 12 amino acids. The germline V gene has CDR1 SEHNR and CDR2 FQNEAQ (reference sequence). The ends were cut back, 5 bases at V and 4 bases at J, with 9 bases in the middle. The CDR3 DNA follows: TGTGCCAGCAGCCCCACAGGTTACGAGCAGTACTTC. Its protein product is CASSPTGYEQYF.

J is TRBJ1-3 and V is TRBV12-3 or TRBV12-4; D is unclear. Trimming removed 4 bases from V and 6 bases from J, with 13 bases in between. This CDR3 spans 14 amino acids. Here the CDR3 reads CASSSPPAANTIYF. The CDR3 region has the DNA TGTGCCAGCAGTTCCCCCCCAGCGGCAAACACCATATATTTT.

V gene TRBV6-1 combines with J gene TRBJ2-7; 7 positions agree with TRBD2. The CDR3 has 15 residues. V gave up 5 bases and J gave up 3 bases; unmatched junction bases: 10. CDR1 MNHNS and CDR2 SASEGT come from the germline V gene. As DNA, the CDR3 is TGTGCCAGCAGTAGGGGAGCGGGACGACTCTACGAGCAGTACTTC. Encoded protein: CASSRGAGRLYEQYF.

The CDR3 sequence is CASIPGLQETQYF. CDR3 nucleotides: TGTGCCAGCATCCCGGGCCTACAAGAGACCCAGTACTTC. J is TRBJ2-5 and V is TRBV11-2; D not resolved. Germline CDR1 reads SGHAT; CDR2 reads FQNNGV. Trimming stripped 7 bases from V and 2 bases from J, with 11 bases between. The CDR3 has 13 residues.

As for this clonotype: A much larger clonotype is one base distant, so this may be a read error. This chain joins TRBV4-1 and TRBJ2-1; D possibly corresponds to TRBD2 (6 bases). The CDR3 length is 15 residues. CDR1 is MGHRA, CDR2 YSYEKL, per germline. CDR3 region: CASSQKRLAYNEQLF. The DNA for the CDR3 is TGCGCCAGCAGCCAGAAGCGGCTAGCGTACAATGAGCAGCTCTTC.

This chain joins TRBV6-4 and TRBJ2-2; 11 bases match TRBD2. The CDR3 is 20 amino acids. Trimming removed 5 bases from V and 1 base from J; junction bases left unmatched: 15. CDR1 MRHNA and CDR2 SNTAGT come from the germline V gene. As DNA, the CDR3 is TGTGCCAGCAGTCGTGGGACTAGCGGCCTCTTACCTTTGAACACCGGGGAGCTGTTTTTT. It is translated as CASSRGTSGLLPLNTGELFF.

Note on this clonotype: This may stem from a read error, because a much larger clone lies one nucleotide away. V gene TRBV4-1 combines with J gene TRBJ2-3; D is unresolved. With 2 bases removed from V and 4 bases from J, the gap between germline ends came to 10 bases. The CDR3 extends over 14 amino acids. Germline CDR1 MGHRA, CDR2 YSYEKL. For the CDR3, the DNA is TGCGCCAGCAGCCAATACCAATTGGCAGATACGCAGTATTTT. This gives the protein CASSQYQLADTQYF.

This clonotype has a handful of counts. The chain employs TRBV30 and TRBJ2-2, with 7 nucleotides matching TRBD1. The germline V gene has CDR1 GTSNPN and CDR2 SVGIG (reference sequence). V trimming: 2 bases; J trimming: 7 bases; junction bases outside the gene matches: 7. This CDR3 contains 14 residues. This CDR3 reads CAWSKGAWDGELFF. In DNA, the CDR3 is TGTGCCTGGAGTAAGGGGGCTTGGGACGGGGAGCTGTTTTTT.

This sequence joins TRBV13 and TRBJ1-5; 9 positions agree with TRBD1. Germline CDR1 reads PRHDT; CDR2 reads FYEKMQ (reference sequence). The V segment lost 2 bases and the J segment 6 bases; nucleotides outside the gene matches: 14. The CDR3 sequence is 18 residues long. The CDR3 is CASSLYGRDRDLGQPQHF. The DNA of the CDR3 is TGTGCCAGCAGCTTATATGGCCGGGACAGGGATCTCGGTCAGCCCCAGCATTTT. Looking up the rest from reference TRBV13 and TRBJ1-5 gives the full variable domain: AAGVIQSPRHLIKEKRETATLKCYPIPRHDTVYWYQQGPGQDPQFLISFYEKMQSDKGSIPDRFSAQQFSDYHSELNMSSLELGDSALYFCASSLYGRDRDLGQPQHFGDGTRLSIL.

V is TRBV6-5 and J is TRBJ2-7, with 9 bases matching TRBD1. Germline V CDR1 and CDR2: MNHEY, SVGAGI. The CDR3 contains 13 residues. V dropped 8 bases and J dropped 5; count of bases not matched to a gene: 7. The CDR3 spells CASRTQGANEQYF. DNA of the CDR3: TGTGCCAGCCGCACACAGGGGGCGAACGAGCAGTACTTC.

This clonotype was seen a handful of times. It may be a read error: a sequence one base away is much more abundant. This chain links TRBV11-2 with TRBJ2-7; tentative D call: TRBD2 (6 bases). Germline assignment: CDR1 SGHAT and CDR2 FQNNGV. This CDR3 comprises 16 residues. Here the CDR3 DNA reads TGTGCCAGCAGCTTAGATCCGGGGGACGGTATCTACGGGCAGTACTTC. It specifies CASSLDPGDGIYGQYF.

To note about this clonotype: Its ends do not fully match the called genes, so a read error is possible. The genes are TRBV11-2 and TRBJ2-2; perhaps TRBD2 as D (5 bases). This CDR3 has 18 residues. CDR1 is SGHAT, CDR2 FQNNGV, per germline. The DNA of the CDR3 is TGTGCCAGCAGCGACCCGTGGGCGAGGGTTACGAACACCCGGGAGCTGTTTTTT. Protein: CASSDPWARVTNTRELFF.

This clonotype was recorded only once. The genes are TRBV30 and TRBJ2-6, with a tentative D call TRBD1 (6 bases). Germline CDR1 reads GTSNPN; CDR2 reads SVGIG (reference sequence). Deletions cut 4 bases from V and 3 bases from J, with 10 bases between. The CDR3 spans 14 residues. The CDR3 DNA follows: TGTGCCTGGACTTCAGGGGTTGGGGCCAACGTCCTGACTTTC. Translated, it gives CAWTSGVGANVLTF.

This sequence joins TRBV28 and TRBJ2-7; D is unclear. The CDR3 length is 12 residues. Trimming removed 5 bases at V and 3 bases at J, with 8 bases between. Germline V lookup: CDR1 MDHEN, CDR2 SYDVKM. CDR3 bases: TGTGCCAGCAGTCTCTCCATCTACGAGCAGTACTTC. Translation gives CASSLSIYEQYF.